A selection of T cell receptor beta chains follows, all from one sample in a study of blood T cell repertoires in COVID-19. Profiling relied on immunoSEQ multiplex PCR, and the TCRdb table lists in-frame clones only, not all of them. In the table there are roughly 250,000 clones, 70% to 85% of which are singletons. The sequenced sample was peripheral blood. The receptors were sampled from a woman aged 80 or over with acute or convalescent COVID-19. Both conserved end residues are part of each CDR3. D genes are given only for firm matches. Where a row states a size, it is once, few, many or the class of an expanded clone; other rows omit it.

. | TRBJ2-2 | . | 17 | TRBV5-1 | CASSLNPWGVRTGELFF | TGCGCCAGCAGCTTGAACCCGTGGGGGGTCAGGACCGGGGAGCTGTTTTTT
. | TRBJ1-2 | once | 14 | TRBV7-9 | CASSLDVQVGGYTF | TGTGCCAGCAGCTTAGACGTGCAGGTTGGCGGCTACACCTTC
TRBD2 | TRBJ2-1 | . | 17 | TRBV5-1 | CASSTGTSGTGGNEQFF | TGCGCCAGCAGCACCGGGACTAGCGGGACCGGGGGCAATGAGCAGTTCTTC
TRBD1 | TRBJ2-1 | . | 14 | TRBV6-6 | CASSPGQLNNEQFF | TGTGCCAGCAGCCCGGGACAGCTAAACAATGAGCAGTTCTTC
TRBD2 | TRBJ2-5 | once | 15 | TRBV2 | CASSGPGRRGETQYF | TGTGCCAGCAGTGGGCCAGGGCGGCGGGGGGAGACCCAGTACTTC
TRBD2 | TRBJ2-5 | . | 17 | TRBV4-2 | CASSQGILAGVGETQYF | TGTGCCAGCAGCCAAGGAATTCTAGCGGGAGTGGGAGAGACCCAGTACTTC
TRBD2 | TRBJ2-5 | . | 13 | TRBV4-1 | CASSRGLVETQYF | TGCGCCAGCAGCCGAGGACTAGTCGAGACCCAGTACTTC
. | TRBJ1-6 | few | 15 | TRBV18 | CASSPGLPDNSPLHF | TGTGCCAGCTCACCGGGACTCCCCGATAATTCACCCCTCCACTTT
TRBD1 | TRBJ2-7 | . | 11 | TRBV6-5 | CATGTEYEQYF | TGTGCCACCGGGACAGAATACGAGCAGTACTTC
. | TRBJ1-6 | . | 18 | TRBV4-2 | CASSHPQGNSGSHSPLHF | TGTGCCAGCAGCCACCCCCAAGGGAACTCAGGGTCCCATTCACCCCTCCACTTT
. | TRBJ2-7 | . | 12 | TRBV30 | CAWRTEAYEQYF | TGTGCCTGGAGGACGGAGGCCTACGAGCAGTACTTC
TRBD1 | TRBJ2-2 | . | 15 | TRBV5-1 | CASSLDRGSPGELFF | TGCGCCAGCAGCTTGGACAGGGGGTCGCCCGGGGAGCTGTTTTTT
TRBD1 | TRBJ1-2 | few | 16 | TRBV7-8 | CASSSDRAPVNYGYTF | TGTGCCAGCAGCTCGGACAGGGCACCCGTGAACTATGGCTACACCTTC
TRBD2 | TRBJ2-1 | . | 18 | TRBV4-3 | CASSQVSMAGGVYNEQFF | TGCGCCAGCAGCCAAGTCAGTATGGCGGGGGGCGTTTACAATGAGCAGTTCTTC
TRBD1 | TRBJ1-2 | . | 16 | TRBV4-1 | CASSQDLADRAYGYTF | TGCGCCAGCAGCCAAGATCTGGCAGACAGGGCCTATGGCTACACCTTC
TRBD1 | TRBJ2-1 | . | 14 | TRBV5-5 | CASSRTGPYNEQFF | TGTGCCAGCAGCCGGACAGGGCCCTACAATGAGCAGTTCTTC
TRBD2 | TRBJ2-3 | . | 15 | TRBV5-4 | CASSFKRGVRDTQYF | TGTGCCAGCAGCTTTAAGCGGGGGGTCCGGGATACGCAGTATTTT
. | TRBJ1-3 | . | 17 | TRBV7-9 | CASSLPRRGDEEDTIYF | TGTGCCAGCAGCTTACCCCGCCGGGGGGACGAGGAAGACACCATATATTTT
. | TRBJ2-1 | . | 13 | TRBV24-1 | CATSGPGGNEQFF | TGTGCCACCAGTGGTCCAGGGGGGAATGAGCAGTTCTTC
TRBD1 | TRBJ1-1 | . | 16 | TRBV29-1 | CSVDRGRRVMNTEAFF | TGCAGCGTAGACAGGGGGCGCAGAGTCATGAACACTGAAGCTTTCTTT
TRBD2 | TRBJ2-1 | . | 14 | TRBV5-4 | CASSLGGRGDEQFF | TGTGCCAGCAGCTTGGGCGGGAGAGGCGATGAGCAGTTCTTC
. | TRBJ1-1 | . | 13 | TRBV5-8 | CASSLASWGLAFF | TGTGCCAGCAGCTTGGCGAGTTGGGGCTTAGCTTTCTTT
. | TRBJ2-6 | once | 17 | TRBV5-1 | CASSLNAGRSGANVLTF | TGCGCCAGCAGCTTGAACGCAGGGCGAAGTGGGGCCAACGTCCTGACTTTC
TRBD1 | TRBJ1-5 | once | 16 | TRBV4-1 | CASSPGTVSGNQPQHF | TGCGCCAGCAGCCCGGGGACAGTAAGCGGCAATCAGCCCCAGCATTTT
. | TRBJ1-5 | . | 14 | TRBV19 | CASRLINSNQPQHF | TGTGCCAGTAGACTTATTAATAGCAATCAGCCCCAGCATTTT
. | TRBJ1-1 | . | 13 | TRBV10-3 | CALSTGPRAEAFF | TGTGCCCTTAGTACCGGGCCGAGGGCTGAAGCTTTCTTT
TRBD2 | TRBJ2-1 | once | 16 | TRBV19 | CASSIVGLAGNNEQFF | TGTGCCAGTAGTATAGTCGGACTAGCGGGGAACAATGAGCAGTTCTTC
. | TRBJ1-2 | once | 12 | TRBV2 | CASRPTNYGYTF | TGTGCCAGCAGACCGACAAATTATGGCTACACCTTC
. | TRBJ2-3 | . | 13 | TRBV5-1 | CASNSGFADTQYF | TGCGCCAGCAATTCGGGATTTGCAGATACGCAGTATTTT
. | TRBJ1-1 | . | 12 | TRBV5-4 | CASSLRGGEAFF | TGTGCCAGCAGCTTGCGGGGGGGTGAAGCTTTCTTT